The text below deals with one TCR beta chain. Its antigen is not known. RNA transcripts provided the template for amplifying TCR beta CDR3 regions. First-round RT-PCR used HTBI primers; second-round multiplex PCR followed. MiXCR, run by TCRdb on the multiplex PCR reads, gives a single entry per CDR3 protein. The sample has approximately 1.2 million distinct CDR3 sequences; about 35% are singletons. The germline V and J ends were trimmed by 4 bases and 1 base, with 8 bases remaining between them. Germline V gene lookup returns CDR1 ENHRY and CDR2 SYGVKD. There are 13 residues in the CDR3. The record originates from a study of Graves' ophthalmopathy and Graves' hyperthyroidism. General study findings and limits: Clonotypes were expanded in thyroid at above 0.001 frequency, and most also appeared in blood.

The specimen sequenced was peripheral blood or thyroid tissue (not recorded which). V gene TRBV10-3 combines with J gene TRBJ2-7; TRBD1 is a possible D gene (5 bases). This sequence originates from an adult man with Graves' hyperthyroidism. CDR3 residues: CAISVRQSYEQYF. The CDR3 DNA follows: TGTGCCATCAGTGTTCGACAGTCCTACGAGCAGTACTTC.